This TCR beta chain was observed in a study of Graves' ophthalmopathy and Graves' hyperthyroidism. Investigators amplified TCR beta CDR3 regions from RNA transcripts. RT-PCR was first run with HTBI primers, then multiplex PCR in a second round. TCRdb called the multiplex PCR reads again in MiXCR, with one record for every CDR3 protein. This table holds almost 750,000 distinct CDR3 sequences, roughly two fifths found once. CDR1 SGHVT and CDR2 SQSDAQ come from the germline V gene. V was clipped by 5 bases and J by 2 bases; unmatched bases: 14. This CDR3 has 17 amino acids. On this clonotype itself: Its target is not known. This is likely a read error, given that the CDR3 carries no conserved phenylalanine or tryptophan at its end.

General study findings and limits: Blood shared most expanded thyroid clonotypes above 0.001 frequency.

The receptor's source is an adult man with Graves' ophthalmopathy. Sequences were obtained from peripheral blood. The chain joins TRBV7-4 to TRBJ2-7, with 8 bases fitting TRBD2. The CDR3 spells CASSVSSSGGLPYEQYL. In DNA form, the CDR3 reads TGTGCCAGCAGCGTAAGCTCAAGCGGGGGCCTCCCCTACGAGCAGTACCTC.